This T cell receptor (beta chain) appears in the sequencing data of a study of blood T cell repertoires in COVID-19 (dated by TCRdb to between 2020 and 2021). Study-wide context: Samples covering the acute and convalescent phases of COVID-19 were provided by collaborators in the United States, Italy and Spain. Where available, HLA class I and class II types were taken from metadata supplied by the sample provider and were not determined by assay-based typing. The repertoires were released in a freely available public database intended as a resource for research on the immune response to SARS-CoV-2. The material from the prospective study consisted of cDNA or gDNA derived from T cells, B-cell-depleted T cells, or PBMCs. Sample metadata almost always included a de-identified subject ID, COVID-19 status, age in years and sex. Deeply sampled blood TCRbeta repertoires from subjects exposed to, actively infected with, or recovered from COVID-19 were included in the dataset. Samples came from the ongoing ImmuneRACE study (first 160 participants) plus 1,254 subjects from 6 global collaborators. What the research found in general, with its limitations: The amount of clinical and demographic metadata varied by source and participant and was provided uncurated.

Each collaborating institution followed its own protocols to collect whole blood in K2EDTA tubes. Collaborator samples were shipped for TCRbeta analysis as frozen whole blood, isolated PBMCs, or DNA extracted from either sample type. The CDR3 numbers 12 residues from cysteine through phenylalanine. Only the CDR3 part of the read is kept: 36 bases, read in frame from the first base. V loses 5 bases of germline sequence and J loses 6 bases, and the interval between the two ends is 10 bases. Sequences SQVTM (CDR1) and ANQGSEA (CDR2) are obtained from the germline V gene. The immunoSEQ Assay, a bias-controlled multiplex PCR, was used to amplify TCRbeta CDR3 regions from genomic DNA. The original pipeline was this. Within the assay, amplification of reference gene primers was used to estimate how many nucleated cells each sample contained. Sequence reads were collapsed and filtered to measure the absolute abundance of every unique TCRbeta CDR3 rearrangement. For each sample, productive Simpson clonality was calculated by taking the square root of Simpson's diversity index across productive rearrangements. TCRdb's version of the immuneACCESS table is confined to in-frame rearrangements and falls short of the full clone set. An unresolved V gene accounts for under half of the shortfall where checked; the remainder is of unknown origin. That table gives V, J and clone size, and the DNA gave D and trimming. The sample includes under 200,000 clones, with over 80% observed a single time. The top ten clones comprise 2.5% to 3.5% of the sample.

Comments on this clone: Its antigen remains undetermined. No per-base quality is available; no much larger clone lies one base away.

The sequence joins TRBV29-1 to TRBJ1-4; D gene: possibly TRBD1, on 5 matching bases. The sequence derives from a woman aged 60 to 75 with acute or convalescent COVID-19. Sequencing was carried out using peripheral blood. The CDR3: CSVLRGDEKLFF. The DNA sequence is TGCAGCGTTCTTAGGGGCGATGAAAAACTGTTTTTT. The full variable domain, with segments outside the CDR3 supplied by the reference TRBV29-1 and TRBJ1-4 proteins, appears as SAVISQKPSRDICQRGTSLTIQCQVDSQVTMMFWYRQQPGQSLTLIATANQGSEATYESGFVIDKFPISRPNLTFSTLTVSNMSPEDSSIYLCSVLRGDEKLFFGSGTQLSVL.